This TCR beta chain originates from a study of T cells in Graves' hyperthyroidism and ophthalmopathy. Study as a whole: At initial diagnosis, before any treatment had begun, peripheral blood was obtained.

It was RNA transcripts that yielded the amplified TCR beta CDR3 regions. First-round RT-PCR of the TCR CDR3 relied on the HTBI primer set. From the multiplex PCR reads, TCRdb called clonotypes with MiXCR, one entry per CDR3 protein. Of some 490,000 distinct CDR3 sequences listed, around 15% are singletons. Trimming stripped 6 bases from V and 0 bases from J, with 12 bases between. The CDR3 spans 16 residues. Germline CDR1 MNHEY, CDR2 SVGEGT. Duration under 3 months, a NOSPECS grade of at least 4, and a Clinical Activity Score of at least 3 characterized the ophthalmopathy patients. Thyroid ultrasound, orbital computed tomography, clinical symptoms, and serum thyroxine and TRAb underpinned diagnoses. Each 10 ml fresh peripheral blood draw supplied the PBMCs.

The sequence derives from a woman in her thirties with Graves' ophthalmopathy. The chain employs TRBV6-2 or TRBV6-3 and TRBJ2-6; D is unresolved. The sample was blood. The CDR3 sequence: CASRKSRASGANVLTF. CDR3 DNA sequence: TGTGCCAGCAGGAAATCAAGAGCCTCTGGGGCCAACGTCCTGACTTTC.